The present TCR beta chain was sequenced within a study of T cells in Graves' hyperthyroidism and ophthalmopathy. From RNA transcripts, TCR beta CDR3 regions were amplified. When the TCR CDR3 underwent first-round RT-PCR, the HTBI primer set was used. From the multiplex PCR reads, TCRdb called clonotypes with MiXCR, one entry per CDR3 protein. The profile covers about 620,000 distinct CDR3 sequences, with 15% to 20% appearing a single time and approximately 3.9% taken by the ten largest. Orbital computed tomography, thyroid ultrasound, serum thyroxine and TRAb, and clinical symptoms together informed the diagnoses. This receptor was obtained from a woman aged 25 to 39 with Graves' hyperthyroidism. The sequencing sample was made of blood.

CDR3 bases: TGCAGCGTTGTGGATAGCGGGAGAGCGAATGAGCAGTTCTTC. This gives the protein CSVVDSGRANEQFF. This chain links TRBV29-1 with TRBJ2-1, with 9 positions matching TRBD2. Unmatched junction bases numbered 8, after V lost 4 bases and J lost 7 bases. Germline loops: CDR1 SQVTM, CDR2 ANQGSEA. The CDR3 has 14 residues.